This T cell receptor (beta chain) was found in a study of cytomegalovirus exposure and HLA in healthy donors. Overall study: Per a later analysis, the roughly 640 first-cohort and approximately 120 validation repertoires shared one platform. Study-level findings and limits: There were a few CMV-associated chains whose specificity for CMV antigens was confirmed in vitro. First-cohort TCR clusters tended to co-occur in the approximately 110 validation repertoires, a later analysis found. Across donors, most TCRs were seen rarely, yet some public ones were widespread.

Germline CDR1 SQVTM, CDR2 ANQGSEA. The J segment lost 8 bases and the V segment lost 6 bases, leaving 7 bases of the junction unmatched. This CDR3 comprises 12 residues. Notes on this clone: As yet, its antigen is unknown.

Data came from immunoSEQ multiplex PCR; TCRdb stores just in-frame clones and leaves some out. The table records roughly 140,000 clones, around 90% of them present only once. Sequenced material: PBMCs. The chain uses TRBV29-1 and TRBJ1-2; 9 bases line up with TRBD1. The clonotype comes from a woman aged 18-35 years in good health and CMV-seropositive. The CDR3 loop is CSVGQGPRGYTF. The CDR3 nucleotides read TGCAGCGTCGGACAGGGGCCGAGGGGCTACACCTTC.